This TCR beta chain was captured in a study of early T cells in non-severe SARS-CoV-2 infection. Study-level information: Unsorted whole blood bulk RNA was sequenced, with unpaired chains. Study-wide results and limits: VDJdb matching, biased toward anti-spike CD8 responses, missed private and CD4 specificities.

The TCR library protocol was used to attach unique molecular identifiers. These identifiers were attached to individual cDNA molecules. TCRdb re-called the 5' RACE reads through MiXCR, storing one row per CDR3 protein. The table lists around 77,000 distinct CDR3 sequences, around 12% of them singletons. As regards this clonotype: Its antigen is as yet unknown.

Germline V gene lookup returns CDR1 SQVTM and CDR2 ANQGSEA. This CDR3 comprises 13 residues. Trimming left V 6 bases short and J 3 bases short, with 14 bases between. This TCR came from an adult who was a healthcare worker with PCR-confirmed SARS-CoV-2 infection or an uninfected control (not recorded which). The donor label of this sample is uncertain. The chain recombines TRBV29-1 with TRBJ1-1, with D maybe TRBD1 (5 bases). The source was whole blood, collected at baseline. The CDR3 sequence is CSVAGFDDTEAFF. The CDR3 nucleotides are TGCAGCGTGGCAGGGTTCGACGACACTGAAGCTTTCTTT.